The entry below gives a single T cell receptor (beta chain) sequence along with its context. Which antigen it targets is not known. No quality values exist for individual bases; no much larger clone is one base distant. This sample is part of a study of cytomegalovirus exposure and HLA in healthy donors (TCRdb year 2017). As for the study more broadly: According to an earlier analysis of a few hundred of the donors, about 190 million T cells yielded 95 million to 140 million unique TCR beta sequences and about 300 Gb of sequence data. The later analysis used no new phenotypic data to find candidate immune exposures, relying instead on TCR beta sequences and their occurrence across donors. Among roughly 400 genotyped donors of the cohort, an average of roughly 230,000 unique TCR beta nucleotide sequences was sequenced per donor, of which about 18% were non-productive. A separate validation cohort of about 110 different subjects was used in addition to the roughly 700-subject first cohort. An early release that covered roughly 600 HLA-typed donors contained approximately 300 gigabases of sequencing data and 65 million to 100 million unique TCR sequences. The number of typed donors differed by locus: about 620-640 for A, B, C, DRB1 and DQB1; 500 to 550 for DQA1; approximately 610 for DPA1; and 400 to 480 for DPB1. A later genetic analysis used genome-wide SNP genotypes for about 60% of the roughly 700 donors, treating that subset as a discovery cohort. Alongside the repertoire data, information on donor age, sex, ethnicity and CMV serostatus was compiled. In a later analysis, previously published TCR beta repertoires from roughly 710 donors were re-analyzed and high-resolution HLA genotyping was added so that TCR occurrence patterns could be studied. All discovery cohort repertoires had been generated using a single sequencing platform. Both class I and class II loci were covered by HLA typing, at four-digit resolution. The study used immunosequencing to profile the T cell repertoires of around 600 subjects and linked those repertoires to cytomegalovirus serostatus. Because of strong linkage in the cohort, five DR-DQ haplotypes were treated as single units for association and clustering. The study aimed to test whether signatures of past pathogen exposure could be identified by cataloging public T cell receptors. The genetic ancestry cluster associated with self-reported Caucasian donors included about four fifths of the roughly 390 genotyped donors. In an earlier analysis of roughly 600 of the donors, high-throughput TCR beta sequencing was used to judge whether each TCR beta V gene segment behaved as functional or pseudogenic. To predict cytomegalovirus infection status, the study combined high-throughput TCR immunosequencing, statistical association of individual TCRs with disease status, and machine learning. What the work shows at the level of the full study, not this receptor alone: A further reported finding was that TCR beta sequences accurately predicted the HLA-A and HLA-B alleles for most subjects in the first cohort. Cytomegalovirus status was reported to be diagnosed by the classifier with high specificity and sensitivity in both the original and validation cohorts. In a later analysis, most CMV-associated TCR beta chains were found to appear HLA-restricted, with HLA associations seemingly driven largely by CMV exposure. It was suggested by the authors that the approach could potentially be generalized to other disease states and immunological phenotypes. For the cohort, immune exposure information was limited to CMV serostatus. According to a later genetic analysis, donors in an Asian-associated ancestry cluster had fewer N-insertions in productive TCRs than the approximately 700-donor mean. In vitro tests confirmed that a few of the cytomegalovirus-associated TCR beta chains recognize cytomegalovirus antigens. Strong co-occurrence of HLA alleles, especially DR and DQ, made assigning TCR associations to individual alleles difficult. The study listed around 160 TCR beta chains as associated with cytomegalovirus. Correlated functional status among segregating V segments might be attributable to linkage disequilibrium, but an unknown experimental factor could not be ruled out. A later genetic analysis associated a missense DCLRE1C variant with V-gene and J-gene trimming of TCR beta chains, and an independent cohort replicated the association. A cluster of highly shared sequence variants was judged likely to represent a technical artifact of the sequencing pipeline. Sequencing depth was assumed to be roughly uniform across donors in the presence/absence analyses, though that assumption may not hold. A later analysis found that TCR association rates varied across HLA loci, with DRB1 alleles showing the most associated TCRs and HLA-C alleles the fewest. An earlier analysis of several hundred of the donors showed that most TCR beta V segments appeared in productive rearrangements either about 87% or about 30% of the time, which broadly matched IMGT annotations. Most TCR sequences were observed very rarely across donors, whereas some public TCRs were present in many individuals. This cohort had only TCR beta chains sequenced, and the lack of alpha or paired-chain data limited which features could be detected. In a later analysis, several top co-occurrence clusters were reported to appear linked to parvovirus B19, influenza, CMV and Epstein-Barr virus. Some IMGT-functional V segments, including TRBV6-2 and TRBV6-3, could not be told apart with the 87-base-pair reads, so those segments were excluded. Because some donors lacked HLA typing at each locus, the association tests relied only on the typed subset. In a later analysis, HLA-associated TCR beta chains were found to be more clonally expanded and to have lower generation probabilities than equally common non-associated chains. A later analysis associated 17,000 or so TCR beta sequences with specific HLA alleles at a false discovery rate of 0.05. Some 16 rarely observed V segments, including chromosome 9 orphons, were excluded from the earlier analysis of some 590 of the donors because counts were too low.

Libraries were built with the immunoSEQ multiplex PCR assay. A mixture of 60 forward primers for TCR Vbeta segments and 13 reverse primers for TCR Jbeta segments was used in the multiplex PCR. A multiplex PCR assay on genomic DNA amplified the CDR3 region of rearranged TCR beta genes. The Illumina HiSeq System was used to sequence the amplified TCR beta libraries as 87-base-pair reads. For the original study's pipeline: In a later analysis, approximately 74 million unique TCR beta chains were counted across the 690 or so repertoires, and around 10 million of these chains were shared by at least two donors. A nearest-neighbor algorithm error-corrected the raw reads and collapsed the reads into unique sequences, merging closely related sequences to remove PCR and sequencing errors. To assign V, D and J gene segments, CDR3 sequences were aligned to IMGT reference sequences. For a sequence to be retained, a match of at least six nucleotides was required to both a V gene segment and a J gene segment. A rearrangement was called productive if the CDR3 had no stop codons and remained in frame with V and J, and every other rearrangement was called non-productive. CDR3 was defined according to IMGT convention as the region running from the second conserved V-encoded cysteine to the conserved J-encoded phenylalanine. The earlier analysis of 500 to 600 of the donors excluded sequences that lacked an unambiguous match to a single V gene segment. In an earlier analysis of approximately 560 of the donors, a V segment was called functional when productive rearrangements were above 56.7%, and segregating when the standard deviation between donors exceeded 5%. A statistical classification framework was developed to diagnose cytomegalovirus status using the catalog of TCR beta chain sequences. In a later analysis, V and J genes were assigned by comparing TCR nucleotide sequences against IMGT/GENE-DB human TR gene sequences. The TCRdist pipeline was used in a later analysis to assign CDR3 sequences and most-parsimonious VDJ recombination scenarios. In a later analysis, each TCR beta chain was defined by its CDR3 amino acid sequence together with its V-gene family, and reads without a unique V-gene family were excluded. A later analysis removed 592 highly shared, low-generation-probability nucleotide sequences to deal with suspected cross-contamination and a sequencing artifact. In a later analysis, a clonal expansion index for each public chain was calculated from normalized within-repertoire ranks of inferred template counts. A later analysis computed generation probabilities with a VDJ recombination model fitted to out-of-frame rearrangements, and checked the results against IGoR. Hypergeometric tests were used in a later analysis to score TCR-TCR, TCR-HLA and TCR-CMV co-occurrence, with a repertoire-size bias correction applied to the TCR pairs. To estimate false discovery rates, a later analysis permuted the HLA or CMV assignments 20 times. In a later analysis, co-occurring TCRs were grouped using DBSCAN, and TCRdist sequence similarity was added for clustering within HLA-allele-positive subsets. Co-occurrence clustering excluded repertoires with fewer than 30,000 or more than 120,000 public chains, plus five with anomalous nucleotide sharing. TCRdb limited this immuneACCESS table to in-frame rearrangements with V and J called. A share of clones is missing; checked studies link under half to unresolved V genes, and the rest is unexplained. V and J calls and clone size are given by that table; D and trimming were obtained from the DNA. In this sample the table shows approximately 210,000 clones, about four fifths of which occur a single time. The leading ten clones occupy more than 1.5% of the sample.

As encoded in the germline V gene, CDR1 is KGHSH while CDR2 is LQKENI. Counted from cysteine to phenylalanine, this CDR3 has 14 amino acids. Kept here is only the CDR3 DNA, which spans 42 bases and is read in frame from base 1. V ends up 4 bases short and J 8 bases short, with an unmatched junction base count of 5. The cohort was made up of 666 healthy bone marrow donors. At the time of sampling, every cohort member was nominally healthy, though immune exposures that went unrecorded were likely present. The donor was CMV seronegative and was included in the group of under 450 seronegative cohort members. A peripheral blood sample was collected from each donor, and TCR beta sequencing was performed on peripheral blood mononuclear cells. The Qiagen DNeasy Blood Extraction Kit was used to extract genomic DNA from the blood cell samples.

The chain links TRBV18 with TRBJ1-6, with TRBD1 matching 7 junction bases. The sequence derives from a man younger than 30 in good health and CMV-seronegative. Sequenced material: PBMCs. Read as DNA, the sequence is TGTGCCAGCTCACTTCGGCAGGGGGATTCACCCCTCCACTTT. This codes for CASSLRQGDSPLHF.